The source of this T cell receptor (beta chain) is a study of cytomegalovirus exposure and HLA in healthy donors. PCR primers comprised 60 Vbeta and 13 Jbeta primers. Profiled with immunoSEQ multiplex PCR; TCRdb holds only in-frame clones, not every one. The sample records around 140,000 clones, around 65% being singletons. The CDR3 extends over 14 amino acids. The germline gives CDR1 MNHEY, CDR2 SVGAGI. V trimming: 4 bases; J trimming: 2 bases; junction bases outside the gene matches: 3. This chain links TRBV6-5 with TRBJ2-7, with TRBD2 matching over 9 bases. Sequenced sample: PBMCs. This sequence originates from a woman aged 60-70 years in good health and CMV-seronegative. The CDR3 reads CASSSIAGAYEQYF. The CDR3 nucleotides are TGTGCCAGCAGTTCCATAGCGGGGGCCTACGAGCAGTACTTC.